This T cell receptor beta chain is from a study of T cells in Graves' hyperthyroidism and ophthalmopathy. TCR beta CDR3 regions were amplified from RNA. A first-round RT-PCR of the TCR CDR3 used the HTBI primer set. TCRdb independently ran MiXCR on the multiplex PCR reads; one entry per CDR3 protein. The sample has 480,000 or so distinct CDR3 sequences, 46% seen once; the top ten hold about 43%. This TCR derives from an adult woman with Graves' disease, either hyperthyroidism or ophthalmopathy (not recorded which). The specimen was peripheral blood or thyroid tissue (not recorded which).

The CDR3 DNA reads as TGTGCCAGCAGTCCACAGGACCTTAGCAATCAGCCCCAGCATTTT. It yields the protein CASSPQDLSNQPQHF. This chain connects TRBV12-3 or TRBV12-4 to TRBJ1-5, with a tentative D call TRBD1 (5 bases). V was pared by 5 bases and J by 0 bases, with 11 bases between. This CDR3 has 15 residues.